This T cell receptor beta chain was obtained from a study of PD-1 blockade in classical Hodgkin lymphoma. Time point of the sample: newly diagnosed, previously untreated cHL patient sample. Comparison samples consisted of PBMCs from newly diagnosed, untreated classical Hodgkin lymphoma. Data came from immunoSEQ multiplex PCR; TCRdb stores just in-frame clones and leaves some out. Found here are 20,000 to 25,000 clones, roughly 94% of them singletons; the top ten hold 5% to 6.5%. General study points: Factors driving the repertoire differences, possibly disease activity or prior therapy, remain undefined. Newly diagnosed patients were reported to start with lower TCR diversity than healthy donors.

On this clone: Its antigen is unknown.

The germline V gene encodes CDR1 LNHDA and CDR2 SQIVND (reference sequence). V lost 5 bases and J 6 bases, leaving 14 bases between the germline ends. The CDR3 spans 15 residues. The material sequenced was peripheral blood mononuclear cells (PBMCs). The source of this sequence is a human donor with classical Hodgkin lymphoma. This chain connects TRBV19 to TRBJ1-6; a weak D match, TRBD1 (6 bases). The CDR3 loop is CASSPSRGGNSPLHF. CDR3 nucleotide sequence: TGTGCCAGTAGTCCCTCCAGGGGCGGTAATTCACCCCTCCACTTT.